In its sample, the clone carrying this TCR beta chain was seen a few times. This entry belongs to a study of low-dose radiotherapy and immunotherapy resistance in tumors. Specified time point: before trial treatment. TRAV- and TRBV-specific primers, spanning alpha and beta chains, primed first-strand cDNA. TCRs underwent about 20 PCR cycles of amplification with a constant-region primer and V-primer adapter. One entry per CDR3 protein, called by TCRdb with MiXCR from the reads. The repertoire holds tens of thousands of distinct CDR3 sequences, about 18% seen once, with 2.8% in the top ten. This CDR3 contains 14 residues. V gave up 7 bases and J gave up 0 bases, with 11 bases separating them. Germline V gene sequence: CDR1 MDHEN, CDR2 SYDVKM.

The rearrangement uses TRBV28 and TRBJ2-3, with D possibly being TRBD2 (5 bases). Sequenced material: PBMCs, taken before treatment. The receptor comes from a male donor with prostate cancer. The CDR3 region is CASILGGSTDTQYF. CDR3 in DNA: TGTGCCAGCATCTTAGGCGGGAGCACAGATACGCAGTATTTT.